The 14 T cell receptor beta chains below come from one sample, sequenced in a study of beta chain features in type 1 diabetes. Study results and caveats: Type 1 diabetes patients had moderately but significantly shorter TCRB CDR3s in all four CD4+ subsets.

Investigators reverse transcribed all isolated RNA, so they sequenced expressed TCRB transcripts. Clones were read by immunoSEQ multiplex PCR, and TCRdb kept only the in-frame ones, dropping some. The table includes 95,000 to 150,000 clones, roughly a sixth detected once. Their recognized antigens are unknown. The sequenced sample was central memory CD4+ T cells from blood. These TCRs come from a young man with type 1 diabetes.

This clone was seen ten or more times. The chain has TRBV2 and TRBJ2-3, with a tentative D call TRBD2 (6 bases). The CDR3 is 11 residues long. Trimming took 6 bases from V and 14 from J, leaving 15 bases between them. Germline-derived CDR1 and CDR2 are SNHLY and FYNNEI. The CDR3 coding sequence is TGTGCCAGCAGCGCTTCGGGACTCCTGTATTTT. It specifies CASSASGLLYF.

The chain links TRBV7-2 to TRBJ2-7; D call uncertain. V was trimmed by 7 bases and J by 3 bases, leaving 13 bases between them. Germline CDR1 SGHTA, CDR2 FQGNSA. CDR3 length: 13 amino acids. The CDR3: CASTLSAFYEQYF. The CDR3 DNA is TGTGCCAGCACCCTTAGTGCATTCTACGAGCAGTACTTC.

The rearrangement joins TRBV7-2 to TRBJ2-7; the D is unclear. The CDR3 loop spans 15 amino acids. The V end was cut by 5 bases, the J end by 0 bases, with 14 bases between. Germline CDR1 and CDR2: SGHTA and FQGNSA. The CDR3 reads CASSPDRVYSYEQYF. The CDR3 DNA follows: TGTGCCAGCAGCCCCGATCGCGTTTACTCCTACGAGCAGTACTTC.

This rearrangement joins TRBV19 to TRBJ2-5, with 7 bases fitting TRBD2. The CDR3 extends over 15 amino acids. CDR1 and CDR2 from the germline V gene are LNHDA and SQIVND (reference sequence). Losses at the gene ends were 6 bases for V and 4 bases for J; bases not matched to a gene: 11. The CDR3 spells CASRPGLAAPETQYF. CDR3 DNA sequence: TGTGCCAGTAGACCCGGGCTAGCGGCCCCAGAGACCCAGTACTTC.

This clone was detected ten times or more. This sample also contains other DNA sequences that code for the same CDR3. The CDR3 loop is CASSLSGQGANEQYF. CDR3 in DNA: TGTGCCAGCAGTTTATCGGGCCAGGGGGCTAATGAGCAGTACTTC. The genes are TRBV28 and TRBJ2-7; 8 nucleotides agree with TRBD1. Trimming cost V 1 base and J 7 bases; bases outside gene matches: 9. The CDR3 has 15 residues. The germline V gene encodes CDR1 MDHEN and CDR2 SYDVKM.

The chain recombines TRBV7-2 with TRBJ2-5, with 12 bases lining up with TRBD1. Germline V gene lookup returns CDR1 SGHTA and CDR2 FQGNSA. The CDR3 runs 19 residues. The V and J ends lost 3 bases and 4 bases, in that order; junction bases with no gene match: 15. CDR3 in amino acids: CASSFGLGQGAQGAETQYF. In DNA, the CDR3 is TGTGCCAGCAGCTTCGGTTTGGGACAGGGGGCGCAGGGAGCAGAGACCCAGTACTTC. The full variable domain, rest sourced from reference TRBV7-2 and TRBJ2-5, is GAGVSQSPSNKVTEKGKDVELRCDPISGHTALYWYRQSLGQGLEFLIYFQGNSAPDKSGLPSDRFSAERTGGSVSTLTIQRTQQEDSAVYLCASSFGLGQGAQGAETQYFGPGTRLLVL.

A few counts support this clone. The rearrangement links TRBV29-1 to TRBJ2-3; D may be TRBD1 (5 bases). Germline V gene data show CDR1 as SQVTM and CDR2 as ANQGSEA. The ends were cut back, 3 bases at V and 3 bases at J, with 10 bases in the middle. The CDR3 extends over 13 amino acids. CDR3 nucleotide sequence: TGCAGCGTTGAGCCCAGGGTAACAGATACGCAGTATTTT. Translating gives CSVEPRVTDTQYF.

This clone was seen a few times. The chain recombines TRBV6-5 with TRBJ2-5; D perhaps matches TRBD1 (5 bases). Deletions cut 7 bases from V and 4 bases from J, with 16 bases between. CDR3 size: 14 residues. Per the germline V gene, CDR1 is MNHEY and CDR2 is SVGAGI. The CDR3 loop reads CASKGKKARETQYF. The CDR3 DNA reads TGTGCCAGCAAGGGGAAAAAAGCTAGAGAGACCCAGTACTTC.

This clone was counted between two and nine times. The chain carries TRBV30 and TRBJ2-5, with D possibly TRBD2 on 6 matching bases. The end of the DNA fits TRBJ2-7 better, so the J call may be wrong. The CDR3 is 11 residues long. Per the germline V gene, CDR1 is GTSNPN and CDR2 is SVGIG (reference sequence). CDR3 amino acids: CAWSWGDEQYF. In nucleotides, the CDR3 is TGTGCCTGGAGTTGGGGGGACGAGCAGTACTTC.

This clone was seen only a few times. The chain recombines TRBV15 with TRBJ2-1, with D hard to call. V shed 0 bases and J shed 14 bases, with 14 bases lying between them. CDR1 and CDR2 (germline): LNHNV, YYDKDF (reference sequence). The CDR3 is 13 amino acids. The CDR3 DNA follows: TGTGCCACCAGCAGAGAGTCCCTAGAAGAAGAGTTCTTC. As protein: CATSRESLEEEFF.

The chain has TRBV11-2 and TRBJ2-1; 10 nucleotides align to TRBD2. Germline V gene sequence: CDR1 SGHAT, CDR2 FQNNGV. The J segment lost 0 bases and the V segment lost 5 bases, leaving 10 bases of the junction unmatched. CDR3 length: 18 residues. Here the CDR3 DNA reads TGTGCCAGCAGCCCGCCGACTAGCGGGTATTACTCCTACAATGAGCAGTTCTTC. This translates into CASSPPTSGYYSYNEQFF.

This clone was observed a few times. The CDR3 DNA sequence: TGTGCCAGTTCCCCCCCGGGGAGCGGGAAGGGAAGTGAGCAGTTCTTC. Translating it yields CASSPPGSGKGSEQFF. This sequence joins TRBV7-2 and TRBJ2-1; 7 nucleotides agree with TRBD2. Germline loops: CDR1 SGHTA, CDR2 FQGNSA. The CDR3 consists of 16 residues. V trimming: 9 bases; J trimming: 9 bases; junction bases outside the gene matches: 20.

The rearrangement links TRBV5-1 to TRBJ2-1, with 9 bases that match TRBD2. V was pared by 0 bases and J by 9 bases, with 4 bases of the junction left unmatched. The V gene's germline CDR1 is SGHRS and CDR2 YFSETQ. The CDR3 consists of 14 residues. For the CDR3, the DNA is TGCGCCAGCAGCTTGGGGCTAGCGGGGCGTGAGCAGTTCTTC. It translates to CASSLGLAGREQFF.

This clone was observed a few times. The chain has TRBV6-6 and TRBJ2-5; tentative D call: TRBD2 (6 bases). Germline V lookup: CDR1 MNHNY, CDR2 SVGAGI (reference sequence). V gave up 0 bases and J gave up 4 bases, with 6 bases separating them. The CDR3 consists of 13 residues. In nucleotides, the CDR3 is TGTGCCAGCAGTTACTCGGGACTAGAGACCCAGTACTTC. Residues: CASSYSGLETQYF.